This TCR beta chain emerged from a study of blood T cell repertoires in COVID-19 (dated by TCRdb to the early 2020s). The study in broad terms: Samples covering the acute and convalescent phases of COVID-19 were provided by collaborators in the United States, Italy and Spain. The material from the prospective study consisted of cDNA or gDNA derived from T cells, B-cell-depleted T cells, or PBMCs. Subjects who had been exposed to COVID-19, were actively infected with it, or had recovered from it provided the deeply sampled blood TCRbeta repertoires that made up the dataset. The repertoires were made available in a free public database intended to serve as a resource for research on the immune response to SARS-CoV-2. The samples were drawn from two sources: the first 160 participants of the ongoing ImmuneRACE study, and 1,254 subjects contributed by 6 global collaborators. A de-identified subject ID, COVID-19 status, age in years and sex were almost always included in the sample metadata. Where available, HLA class I and class II types were obtained from metadata supplied by the sample provider rather than from assay-based typing. Overall study results and their limits: Clinical and demographic metadata were provided uncurated, with the amount varying by source and participant.

TCRbeta CDR3 regions were amplified from genomic DNA using the immunoSEQ Assay, a bias-controlled multiplex PCR. In the paper's pipeline: Within the assay, amplification of reference gene primers was used to estimate how many nucleated cells each sample contained. To quantify the absolute abundance of each unique TCRbeta CDR3 rearrangement, sequence reads were collapsed and filtered. For each sample, productive Simpson clonality was calculated by taking the square root of Simpson's diversity index across productive rearrangements. TCRdb stores this immuneACCESS table with in-frame sequences only. Part of the clones is absent; in the studies checked, under half of the shortfall reflects unresolved V genes, and no reason is known for the rest. Clonal size and the V and J genes are those of that table, whereas D and trimming came from the DNA. For this sample there are approximately 150,000 clones; approximately 92% appear just once. The ten largest account for about an eighth of the sample.

In Seattle, one collaborating source enrolled patients while the infection was active and tracked those patients longitudinally over the course of disease. The collaborating institutions used their own protocols to collect whole blood in K2EDTA tubes. For TCRbeta analysis, collaborators shipped samples in one of three forms: frozen whole blood, isolated PBMCs, or DNA extracted from either of those sample types. From the cysteine up to the phenylalanine, the CDR3 has a length of 14 residues. Only CDR3 DNA remains: 42 bases, in frame from the first base. V is reduced by 7 bases and J by 2 bases, leaving a spacing of 15 bases between them. The germline V gene supplies CDR1 SNHLY and CDR2 FYNNEI. A word on this clone: No cognate antigen has been identified for it. Per-nucleotide qualities are absent, and no much larger clonotype sits a single base away.

The source material was peripheral blood. Here the chain combines TRBV2 and TRBJ2-7; TRBD2 is a weak D gene call, 6 bases matching. This TCR derives from a young man with COVID-19, enrolled during active disease. The CDR3: CASKLGGGAYEQYF. In nucleotide form, the sequence is TGTGCCAGCAAGTTGGGGGGTGGGGCCTACGAGCAGTACTTC.